This T cell receptor (beta chain) was observed in a study of cytomegalovirus exposure and HLA in healthy donors. As for the study in general: From about 180 million T cells, an earlier analysis saw roughly 110 million unique TCR beta sequences. Study observations and caveats: Through in vitro validation, three CMV-associated chains were shown to be specific for CMV antigens. Productive status was seen about 90% or about 30% of the time for most TCR beta V segments in an earlier analysis. As a later analysis showed, a missense DCLRE1C variant was linked to trimming of TCR beta V- and J-genes.

V was clipped by 7 bases and J by 5 bases; unmatched bases: 10. Looked up from germline, CDR1 is LNHDA and CDR2 is SQIVND (reference sequence). The length of the CDR3 is 15 residues. Of note for this clone: The antigen is undetermined.

The PCR was carried out with 60 Vbeta primers and 13 Jbeta primers. Only in-frame clones appear in the TCRdb table, and some are missing; sequencing was by immunoSEQ multiplex PCR. The sample lists under 130,000 clones, approximately 70% seen once, with 3.8% in the top ten. The sequenced sample was PBMCs. This chain uses TRBV19 with TRBJ2-5; 10 positions match TRBD2. This clonotype originated in a man aged 25 to 45 in good health and CMV-seropositive. The CDR3: CASTERGGLGETQYF. Written as DNA, the CDR3 is TGTGCCAGTACCGAGCGGGGGGGCCTTGGTGAGACCCAGTACTTC.